Sequencing of this T cell receptor beta chain was carried out in a study of blood T cell repertoires in COVID-19. Study-level information: The study drew acute and convalescent COVID-19 samples from the United States, Italy and Spain.

V lost 6 bases, J lost 8 bases, and 19 bases lay in between. From germline, CDR1 is SQVTM and CDR2 ANQGSEA. The CDR3 spans 13 residues. This study enrolled people aged about 18 to 100 from around 26 US geographic areas. Original processing methods: The assay estimated nucleated cells by amplifying reference gene primers. Clones were read by immunoSEQ multiplex PCR, and TCRdb kept only the in-frame ones, dropping some. V, J and clone size were drawn from that table, and D and trimming were deduced from the DNA. Altogether more than 250,000 clones are present, around 89% being singletons, with the ten largest covering about 1.2%.

The chain uses TRBV29-1 and TRBJ1-1; D gene uncertain. Sequencing used PBMCs or T cells enriched from blood (not recorded which). This receptor was taken from a woman in her forties with acute COVID-19. The CDR3 bases are TGCAGCGTCGATACCGGGTTCCCCTTGGAAGCTTTCTTT. As protein: CSVDTGFPLEAFF.